This T cell receptor (beta chain) was sequenced for a study of blood T cell repertoires in COVID-19. Study members were between about 18 and 100 years old and lived in some 22 US regions. TCRdb's table, derived via immunoSEQ multiplex PCR, lists solely in-frame clones and lacks some. The sample shows a few hundred thousand clones, about nine tenths of them seen only once. CDR3 length equals 13 residues. CDR1 and CDR2 from the germline V gene are SQVTM and ANQGSEA. Trimming removed 4 bases at V and 4 bases at J, with 13 bases between. This receptor was obtained from a woman aged 45-60 years who had recovered from COVID-19. The specimen was PBMCs or T cells enriched from blood (not recorded which). This chain connects TRBV29-1 to TRBJ1-2, with a possible D match to TRBD1 (5 bases). CDR3 loop: CSVGGRLAYGYTF. The CDR3 bases are TGCAGCGTTGGGGGCAGGCTGGCCTATGGCTACACCTTC. Variable domain in full (rest from reference TRBV29-1 and TRBJ1-2): SAVISQKPSRDICQRGTSLTIQCQVDSQVTMMFWYRQQPGQSLTLIATANQGSEATYESGFVIDKFPISRPNLTFSTLTVSNMSPEDSSIYLCSVGGRLAYGYTFGSGTRLTVV.